This T cell receptor (beta chain) was identified in a study of TIL therapy for anti-PD-1-resistant metastatic lung cancer. General study results and limits: The baseline peripheral repertoire was partially replaced by infused TIL clonotypes that later decayed.

Details on this clone: No antigen is known for it.

Trimming cost V 5 bases and J 1 base, with 19 bases left between them. CDR3 length: 18 residues. The V gene's germline CDR1 is SGHDT and CDR2 YYEEEE. The immunoSEQ assay was v3. Method: immunoSEQ multiplex PCR; TCRdb's copy keeps in-frame clones and lacks some. Found here are some 15,000 clones, approximately 85% of them singletons; the top ten hold 0.85%. Time point noted: pre-treatment sample, taken before nivolumab and TIL therapy. The source was blood, collected at baseline. The chain recombines TRBV5-6 with TRBJ2-6, with D maybe TRBD2 (7 bases). The sequence derives from a person aged 25-79 years with non-small cell lung cancer. The CDR3 DNA reads as TGTGCCAGCAGTCTAAGTACGGGGGGCAGGTCTGGGGCCAACGTCCTGACTTTC. Translating gives CASSLSTGGRSGANVLTF.